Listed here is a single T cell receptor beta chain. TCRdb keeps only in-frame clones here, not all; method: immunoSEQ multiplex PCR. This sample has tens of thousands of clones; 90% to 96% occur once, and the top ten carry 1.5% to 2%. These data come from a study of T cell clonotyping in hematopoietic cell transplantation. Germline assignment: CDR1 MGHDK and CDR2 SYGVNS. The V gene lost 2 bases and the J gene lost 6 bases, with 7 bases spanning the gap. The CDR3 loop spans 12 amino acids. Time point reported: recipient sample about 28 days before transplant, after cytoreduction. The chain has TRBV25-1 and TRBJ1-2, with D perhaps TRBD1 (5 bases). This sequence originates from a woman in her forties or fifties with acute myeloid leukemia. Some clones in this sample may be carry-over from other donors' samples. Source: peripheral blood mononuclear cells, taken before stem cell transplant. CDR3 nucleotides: TGTGCCAGCAGTGAACAGGGCCATGGCTACACCTTC. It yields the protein CASSEQGHGYTF.